This T cell receptor beta chain was sequenced in a study of cytotoxic CD8 clonotypes in ibrutinib-treated CLL. On the study more broadly: Within the patient group, 11 were relapsed/refractory and roughly 14 treatment-naive, and about 18 were IGHV unmutated.

Deletions cut 6 bases from V and 13 bases from J, with 21 bases between. Germline CDR1 is MDHEN and CDR2 is SYDVKM. This CDR3 is 14 amino acids long. Assay used: immunoSEQ multiplex PCR; TCRdb lists only in-frame clones, some missing. The sample yields fewer than 400,000 clones, 67% seen once. The chain combines TRBV28 with TRBJ2-2; no reliable D call. This receptor was taken from a human donor with chronic lymphocytic leukemia. The sample was PBMCs, taken after 36 months of ibrutinib treatment. The CDR3 nucleotides are TGTGCCAGCAGGGGAATGTATGTTGAGAGGAGGCTGTTTTTT. Its translation is CASRGMYVERRLFF.